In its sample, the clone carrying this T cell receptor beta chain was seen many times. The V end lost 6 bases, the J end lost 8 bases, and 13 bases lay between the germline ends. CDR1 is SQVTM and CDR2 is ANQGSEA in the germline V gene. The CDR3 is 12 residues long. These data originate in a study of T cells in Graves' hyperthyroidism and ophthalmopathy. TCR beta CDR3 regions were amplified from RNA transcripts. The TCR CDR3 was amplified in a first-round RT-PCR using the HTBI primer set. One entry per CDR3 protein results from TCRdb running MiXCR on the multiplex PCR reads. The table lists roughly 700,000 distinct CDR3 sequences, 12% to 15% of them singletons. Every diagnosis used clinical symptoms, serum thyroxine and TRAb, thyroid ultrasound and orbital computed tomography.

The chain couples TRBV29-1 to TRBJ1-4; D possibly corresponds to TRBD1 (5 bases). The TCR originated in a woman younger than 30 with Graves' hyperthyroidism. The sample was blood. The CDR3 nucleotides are TGCAGCGTCGCCCTCGGGGCAGAAAAACTGTTTTTT. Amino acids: CSVALGAEKLFF.